The sequence of this T cell receptor (beta chain) was determined in a study of T cell changes during pregnancy in multiple sclerosis (dated by TCRdb to 2018 to 2020). At the level of the whole study: Changes in the T cell repertoire over the course of pregnancy were examined in this study in women with multiple sclerosis.

In regard to this clone: The antigen this receptor binds is unknown. No much larger clonotype is one base removed from it; base qualities were not supplied.

The library relied on the immunoSEQ multiplex PCR assay. TCRdb provides this immuneACCESS table in a form limited to in-frame rearrangements. Some clones are lacking; in checked studies, under half of them reflect an unresolved V gene, and why the rest are absent is not known. This sample lists 85,000 to 100,000 clones; 75% to 95% were detected once. In total, the top ten clones hold around 0.93% of the sample. The germline V gene encodes CDR1 WNHNN and CDR2 SYGVQD (reference sequence). Inclusive of the bounding cysteine and phenylalanine, the CDR3 is 18 residues long. Just CDR3 DNA is preserved here, 54 bases in frame from base 1. V is reduced by 6 bases and J by 5 bases, leaving a spacing of 29 bases between them.

The receptor chain draws on TRBV10-1 and TRBJ2-7; TRBD2 is perhaps the D gene, given 5 matching bases. The receptor comes from a female donor with multiple sclerosis, enrolled in a pregnancy study. The source material was peripheral blood, sampled before pregnancy. CDR3 protein: CASSNLPLLEALIDEQYF. The nucleotide sequence reads TGCGCCAGCAGCAACCTCCCCCTGCTGGAGGCTCTCATCGACGAGCAGTACTTC.